This T cell receptor (beta chain) derives from a study of blood T cell repertoires in COVID-19 (dated by TCRdb to about 2020). A note on the overall study: Collaborator samples came from the United States, Italy and Spain and covered acute and convalescent phases of COVID-19. The sample metadata nearly always contained a de-identified subject ID, COVID-19 status, age in years and sex. Deeply sampled blood TCRbeta repertoires from subjects exposed to, actively infected with, or recovered from COVID-19 were included in the dataset. The prospective study material was composed of cDNA or gDNA derived from T cells, B-cell-depleted T cells, or PBMCs. A freely available public database, intended as a resource for researchers studying the immune response to SARS-CoV-2, is where the repertoires were released. Samples came from the ongoing ImmuneRACE study (first 160 participants) plus 1,254 subjects from 6 global collaborators. HLA class I and class II types, where available, came from metadata supplied by the sample provider rather than from assay-based typing. The paper's findings and limits, for the study overall: The quantity of clinical and demographic metadata differed by source and by participant and was supplied without curation.

TCRbeta CDR3 regions were amplified from genomic DNA using the immunoSEQ Assay, a bias-controlled multiplex PCR. Per the authors' processing: The number of nucleated cells in each sample was estimated from the amplification of reference gene primers within the assay. Sequence reads were collapsed and filtered to measure the absolute abundance of every unique TCRbeta CDR3 rearrangement. Productive Simpson clonality was computed per sample as the square root of Simpson's diversity index over productive rearrangements. TCRdb took over this immuneACCESS table, retaining in-frame rearrangements with V and J assigned. Such tables are incomplete; in checked studies, under half of the missing clones stem from an unresolved V gene, and the remainder is unexplained. That table gives V, J and clone size, and the DNA gave D and trimming. This sample holds about 150,000 clones; about 85% were observed only once. 6.2% of the sample goes to the ten largest clones.

V loses 0 bases, J loses 5 bases, and the germline ends lie 12 bases apart. Including the terminal cysteine and phenylalanine, the CDR3 comprises 15 residues. The entry retains the CDR3 DNA only, 45 bases that are in frame from base 1. The CDR1 and CDR2 encoded by the germline V gene are SGHRS and YFSETQ. Of note for this clone: Its recognized antigen is unknown. Per-base quality was not reported, and no clone a single base away is much larger than it.

Enrolling through a virtual design, the prospective study's participants ranged in age from about 18 to 89 years and lived across 24 United States geographic areas. To assign participants to cohorts, the prospective study relied on clinical history that participants themselves reported in a screening survey and a study questionnaire. ImmuneRACE Cohort 3 recovered participants were defined by two consecutive negative NP/OP PCR tests, healthcare professional clearance, or symptom resolution. Each participant in the prospective study had whole blood, serum and a nasopharyngeal or oropharyngeal swab collected by mobile phlebotomists. Prospective study participants could optionally give additional blood draws and questionnaires over a roughly two-month period. Before DNA extraction, blood samples from the prospective study were shipped at room temperature or frozen.

The specimen was PBMCs or T cells enriched from blood (not recorded which). The clonotype was recovered from a woman aged 40 to 50 who had recovered from COVID-19. This sequence uses TRBV5-1 and TRBJ2-1; the D gene identity is not certain. The base sequence is TGCGCCAGCAGCTTGGTGCCGGTGAGAAACAATGAGCAGTTCTTC. It codes for CASSLVPVRNNEQFF.